Shown below are 20 T cell receptor beta chains from a single sample sequenced in a study of cytomegalovirus exposure and HLA in healthy donors. The PCR ran on 60 Vbeta and 13 Jbeta primers. Clones were sequenced by immunoSEQ multiplex PCR, and TCRdb holds only the in-frame ones, with some missing. This sample yields 200,000 to 250,000 clones, of which 65% to 85% are seen a single time; about 0.77% belongs to the top ten. Sequencing was performed on PBMCs. These receptors all stem from a boy aged 2-15 years in good health and CMV-seronegative.

The chain couples TRBV7-6 to TRBJ2-5, with D possibly TRBD2 on 5 matching bases. Trimming left V 1 base short and J 7 bases short, with 10 bases between. Germline values: CDR1 SGHVS, CDR2 FNYEAQ. This CDR3 is built from 13 residues. The CDR3 spells CASSLGAEGTQYF. The CDR3 region has the DNA TGTGCCAGCAGCTTAGGGGCCGAGGGGACCCAGTACTTC.

This clone was recorded once. V gene TRBV27 combines with J gene TRBJ2-7, with TRBD1 identical over 10 bases. The V gene's germline CDR1 is MNHEY and CDR2 SMNVEV (reference sequence). With 3 bases clipped from V and 5 bases from J, the junction kept 10 bases outside the gene matches. The CDR3 totals 16 residues. Here the CDR3 DNA reads TGTGCCAGCAGTTTCTTAATGACAGGGGGCGCGAACGAGCAGTACTTC. Residues: CASSFLMTGGANEQYF.

This clone appeared a single time. The V call is TRBV6-6, the J call TRBJ2-7; 8 nucleotides match TRBD2. This CDR3 comprises 14 residues. The V gene end was trimmed by 6 bases and the J gene end by 0 bases; junction bases not matched to a gene: 4. Germline V CDR1 and CDR2: MNHNY, SVGAGI (reference sequence). CDR3 residues: CASRLAGSSYEQYF. As DNA, the CDR3 is TGTGCCAGCAGGTTAGCGGGGAGCTCCTACGAGCAGTACTTC.

About this clone: In the same sample, other DNA sequences code for this CDR3. The rearrangement links TRBV5-4 to TRBJ2-1; D unresolved. The CDR3 has 13 residues. Germline lookup yields CDR1 SGHNT and CDR2 YYREEE (reference sequence). V lost 1 base and J lost 4, with 6 bases in between. CDR3 in amino acids: CASSLSGYNEQFF. As DNA, the CDR3 is TGTGCCAGCAGCTTGTCCGGTTACAATGAGCAGTTCTTC.

The rearrangement joins TRBV29-1 to TRBJ1-4, with 9 positions matching TRBD1. This CDR3 region has 13 residues. The V gene end was trimmed by 7 bases and the J gene end by 4 bases; junction bases not matched to a gene: 4. CDR1 and CDR2 from the germline V gene are SQVTM and ANQGSEA. CDR3 sequence reads: CSAGTGINEKLFF. The CDR3 nucleotides are TGCAGCGCCGGGACAGGGATTAATGAAAAACTGTTTTTT.

The chain is built from TRBV13 and TRBJ2-1, with TRBD2 matching 7 bases. V lost 1 base, J lost 7 bases, and 4 bases stayed unmatched. The CDR3 is made up of 14 amino acids. Per germline, CDR1 PRHDT and CDR2 FYEKMQ (reference sequence). The CDR3: CASSLAGGGNEQFF. In nucleotides, the CDR3 is TGTGCCAGCAGCTTAGCGGGAGGTGGTAATGAGCAGTTCTTC.

This chain joins TRBV28 and TRBJ1-6; 8 nucleotides match TRBD1. Looked up from germline, CDR1 is MDHEN and CDR2 is SYDVKM. J lost 8 bases, V lost 2 bases, and 11 bases had no gene match. The CDR3 loop spans 17 amino acids. CDR3 nucleotides: TGTGCCAGCAGTTTACCAGTAGACAGGGGCGCTGATTCACCCCTCCACTTT. Translated: CASSLPVDRGADSPLHF.

This chain's CDR3 is CASSIAGGEETQYF. The CDR3 bases are TGTGCCAGTAGTATAGCGGGAGGTGAAGAGACCCAGTACTTC. This chain joins TRBV19 and TRBJ2-5; TRBD2 matches 7 bases. Trimming took 1 base from V and 3 from J; bases not matched to a gene: 2. Germline V CDR1 and CDR2: LNHDA, SQIVND (reference sequence). The CDR3 has 14 amino acids. Full variable domain (outside the CDR3, taken from reference TRBV19 and TRBJ2-5): DGGITQSPKYLFRKEGQNVTLSCEQNLNHDAMYWYRQDPGQGLRLIYYSQIVNDFQKGDIAEGYSVSREKKESFPLTVTSAQKNPTAFYLCASSIAGGEETQYFGPGTRLLVL.

The V and J genes are TRBV7-9 and TRBJ2-7, with no clear D. In germline, CDR1 is SEHNR, CDR2 FQNEAQ (reference sequence). Trimming left V 1 base short and J 2 bases short, with 6 bases between. The CDR3 has 13 amino acids. The CDR3 spells CASSLDATYEQYF. CDR3 DNA sequence: TGTGCCAGCAGCTTAGACGCTACCTACGAGCAGTACTTC.

V is TRBV10-3 and J is TRBJ2-3, with 7 bases matching TRBD1. With 4 bases clipped from V and 2 bases from J, the junction kept 12 bases outside the gene matches. Germline loops: CDR1 ENHRY, CDR2 SYGVKD. The CDR3 loop spans 17 amino acids. The CDR3 sequence is CAISASRQGTITDTQYF. The CDR3 region has the DNA TGTGCCATCAGTGCCTCCCGACAGGGTACCATCACAGATACGCAGTATTTT.

The V call is TRBV19, the J call TRBJ2-5; the match to TRBD2 covers 10 bases. The CDR3 loop spans 14 amino acids. Germline-derived CDR1 and CDR2 are LNHDA and SQIVND (reference sequence). V lost 4 bases, J lost 5 bases, and 4 bases stayed unmatched. The CDR3 region has the DNA TGTGCCAGTAGTACTAGCGGGGGAGGTGAGACCCAGTACTTC. Protein product: CASSTSGGGETQYF.

CDR3 amino acids: CASSLTTSGGPYEQYF. The CDR3 nucleotides are TGTGCCAGCAGCCTTACGACTAGCGGGGGTCCCTACGAGCAGTACTTC. The chain joins TRBV9 to TRBJ2-7; 12 nucleotides match TRBD2. The CDR3 covers 16 residues. Germline V lookup: CDR1 SGDLS, CDR2 YYNGEE. The V and J ends lost 4 bases and 2 bases, in that order; junction bases with no gene match: 7.

The sample holds one count of this clone. The chain couples TRBV12-5 to TRBJ2-1; 10 bases are shared with TRBD1. The CDR3 extends over 18 amino acids. CDR1 and CDR2 from the germline V gene are LGHNT and FRNRAP. V lost 1 base to trimming and J lost 8 bases; unmatched junction nucleotides: 14. As DNA, the CDR3 is TGTGCTAGTGGTTTGGCCTCCAAGACAGGGGGCAGGGAGGATGAGCAGTTCTTC. Protein sequence: CASGLASKTGGREDEQFF.

The V gene is TRBV5-8, the J gene TRBJ2-7; 10 nucleotides line up with TRBD1. The CDR3 extends over 15 amino acids. Germline CDR1 SGHTS, CDR2 YDEGEE. The V and J ends lost 4 bases and 4 bases, in that order; junction bases with no gene match: 8. CDR3 sequence (DNA): TGTGCCAGCAGCCGACCGGGACAGGGGTTGTACGAGCAGTACTTC. Translated, it gives CASSRPGQGLYEQYF.

This clone was recorded a few times. The V call is TRBV6-5, the J call TRBJ1-5, with a tentative D call TRBD1 (6 bases). V lost 6 bases and J lost 3, with 9 bases in between. The germline gives CDR1 MNHEY, CDR2 SVGAGI. This CDR3 has 13 residues. CDR3 loop: CASSDRSNQPQHF. In DNA form, the CDR3 reads TGTGCCAGCAGCGACAGGTCCAATCAGCCCCAGCATTTT.

V usage is TRBV6-5 and J usage is TRBJ1-1; D not resolved. Germline V CDR1 and CDR2: MNHEY, SVGAGI. The CDR3 length is 13 residues. The ends were cut back, 6 bases at V and 0 bases at J, with 8 bases in the middle. DNA for the CDR3: TGTGCCAGCAGAGACATCATGAACACTGAAGCTTTCTTT. Protein: CASRDIMNTEAFF.

V and J are TRBV27 and TRBJ2-7; 8 bases map to TRBD1. The CDR3 sequence is 14 residues long. CDR1 and CDR2 (germline): MNHEY, SMNVEV (reference sequence). Trimming at V came to 5 bases and at J to 2 bases, leaving 5 bases not matched to a gene. For the CDR3, the DNA is TGTGCCAGCAGTCCGGCGACAGGGGCCTACGAGCAGTACTTC. Translation: CASSPATGAYEQYF.

The gene calls are TRBV25-1 and TRBJ2-7; D perhaps matches TRBD2 (5 bases). Germline values: CDR1 MGHDK, CDR2 SYGVNS. Trimming removed 5 bases from V and 0 bases from J, with 17 bases in between. CDR3 size: 16 residues. The CDR3 DNA is TGTGCCAGCAGTTTAACTGTTCATGGGAGCTCCTACGAGCAGTACTTC. It specifies CASSLTVHGSSYEQYF.

The chain uses TRBV19 and TRBJ1-4; D gene ambiguous. The ends were cut back, 7 bases at V and 5 bases at J, with 14 bases in the middle. The CDR3 contains 14 residues. Germline CDR1 and CDR2: LNHDA and SQIVND (reference sequence). The CDR3 DNA reads TGTGCCAGTAACGCCCGACTGGAGAATGAAAAACTGTTTTTT. This gives the protein CASNARLENEKLFF.

The chain has TRBV5-4 and TRBJ2-5; 8 bases are a match to TRBD2. V gave up 4 bases and J gave up 1 base; unmatched junction bases: 3. The CDR3 has 14 residues. Germline CDR1 and CDR2: SGHNT and YYREEE (reference sequence). CDR3 sequence (DNA): TGTGCCAGCAGCCCAGGACTAGCCCAAGAGACCCAGTACTTC. Translating gives CASSPGLAQETQYF.